The next 26 T cell receptor beta chains were all read from a single sample in a study of T cell repertoires in aging, cancer and after chemotherapy. A mixed TRB-A/B primer pool amplified rearranged TRB by multiplex touch-down PCR. Using its own MiXCR run on the multiplex PCR reads, TCRdb lists one record per CDR3 protein. This table holds around 13,000 distinct CDR3 sequences, around 30% found once. TCR beta rearrangements were amplified from peripheral blood genomic DNA. The material sequenced was blood. These receptors were taken from a human donor with a blood cancer.

With respect to this clonotype: This could be a read error, since a much larger clone is one nucleotide away. The chain recombines TRBV19 with TRBJ2-2; D unresolved. The CDR3 extends over 13 amino acids. With 7 bases removed from V and 4 bases from J, the gap between germline ends came to 10 bases. CDR1 is LNHDA, CDR2 SQIVND, per germline (reference sequence). The CDR3 region is CASNPTITGELFF. CDR3 DNA sequence: TGTGCCAGTAACCCAACTATCACCGGGGAGCTGTTTTTT.

This clonotype is medium-sized. V gene TRBV6-5 combines with J gene TRBJ1-4, with 8 bases fitting TRBD1. Germline CDR1 MNHEY, CDR2 SVGAGI. Unmatched junction bases numbered 6, after V lost 5 bases and J lost 7 bases. The CDR3 spans 14 residues. This CDR3 reads CASSVGQDSEKLFF. The CDR3 nucleotides are TGTGCCAGCAGTGTGGGACAGGATAGTGAAAAACTGTTTTTT.

V usage is TRBV7-2 and J usage is TRBJ2-2; D not certain. In germline, CDR1 is SGHTA, CDR2 FQGNSA. The CDR3 length is 12 residues. V shed 5 bases and J shed 3 bases, with 4 bases lying between them. The CDR3 is CASSRDTGELFF. CDR3 DNA sequence: TGTGCCAGCAGCAGGGACACCGGGGAGCTGTTTTTT.

The chain joins TRBV29-1 to TRBJ1-1, with TRBD1 as a possible D gene (5 bases). This CDR3 has 12 residues. Deletions cut 7 bases from V and 6 bases from J, with 15 bases between. Germline assignment: CDR1 SQVTM and CDR2 ANQGSEA. CDR3 bases: TGCAGCGCTGAGGGGCGTTCCGCTGAAGCTTTCTTT. Translated, it gives CSAEGRSAEAFF.

The table lists this clonotype with many counts. The chain couples TRBV30 to TRBJ2-1; the D gene is possibly TRBD2 (7 bases). Germline V gene data show CDR1 as GTSNPN and CDR2 as SVGIG (reference sequence). This CDR3 has 13 residues. Trimming removed 2 bases at V and 6 bases at J, with 11 bases between. Here the CDR3 DNA reads TGTGCCTGGAGTCCACGGGGGGCCAATGAGCAGTTCTTC. Its protein is CAWSPRGANEQFF.

V and J are TRBV6-1 and TRBJ2-1; 11 bases align to TRBD1. Germline V lookup: CDR1 MNHNS, CDR2 SASEGT. V shed 4 bases, J shed 6 bases, and the junction held 8 bases outside the gene matches. This CDR3 contains 16 residues. The CDR3 DNA reads TGTGCCAGCAGTGGTCTCTCCGGGACAGGGGGCAATGAGCAGTTCTTC. Translation: CASSGLSGTGGNEQFF.

This clonotype showed up just a few times. This chain joins TRBV15 and TRBJ2-2; possibly TRBD2 for D (6 bases). From germline, CDR1 is LNHNV and CDR2 YYDKDF (reference sequence). This CDR3 has 14 amino acids. Trimming removed 9 bases from V and 5 bases from J, with 16 bases in between. The CDR3: CATSLGGETGELFF. In DNA, the CDR3 is TGTGCCACTTCCCTGGGGGGTGAGACCGGGGAGCTGTTTTTT.

With regard to this clonotype: A much larger clone differs from this one at a single base, so this may be a read error. The chain links TRBV19 to TRBJ2-7; possibly TRBD1 for D (5 bases). Looked up from germline, CDR1 is LNHDA and CDR2 is SQIVND (reference sequence). With 9 bases removed from V and 4 bases from J, the gap between germline ends came to 19 bases. The CDR3 runs 14 residues. CDR3 bases: TGTGCCAGCAAAGACCCGGACAAGGAGTACGAGCAGTACGTC. It yields the protein CASKDPDKEYEQYV.

The gene calls are TRBV6-2 or TRBV6-3 and TRBJ1-1; D is perhaps TRBD1 (5 bases). Germline CDR1 and CDR2: MNHEY and SVGEGT. The CDR3 has 12 residues. Trimming pared 3 bases from V and 6 bases from J, leaving 8 bases between. The CDR3 DNA reads TGTGCCAGCAGTTATTTGGGGGCTGAAGCTTTCTTT. It translates to CASSYLGAEAFF.

This clonotype is termed medium-sized (0.01 to 0.1%). The chain employs TRBV10-3 and TRBJ2-1, with 9 bases lining up with TRBD2. The CDR3 runs 13 residues. Germline V gene sequence: CDR1 ENHRY, CDR2 SYGVKD. Trimming took 7 bases from V and 8 from J; bases not matched to a gene: 6. For the CDR3, the DNA is TGTGCCATCACCGGGACTAGCATCGATGAGCAGTTCTTC. As protein: CAITGTSIDEQFF.

This clonotype came up a few times. The chain combines TRBV7-9 with TRBJ1-5; a possible D gene is TRBD1 (5 bases). CDR1 is SEHNR, CDR2 FQNEAQ, per germline (reference sequence). The V gene lost 1 base and the J gene lost 9 bases, with 10 bases spanning the gap. The CDR3 consists of 13 residues. CDR3 sequence (DNA): TGTGCCAGCAGCTTAGGTGGGGGTGGGCCCCAGCATTTT. Its protein is CASSLGGGGPQHF.

The rearrangement links TRBV20-1 to TRBJ2-1; D perhaps matches TRBD2 (7 bases). The CDR3 runs to 15 residues. Germline loops: CDR1 DFQATT, CDR2 SNEGSKA (reference sequence). Trimming took 3 bases from V and 4 from J, leaving 16 bases between them. CDR3 protein: CSARLGRGAYNEQFF. The CDR3 nucleotides are TGCAGTGCTAGGTTGGGGAGGGGGGCATACAATGAGCAGTTCTTC.

As concerns this clonotype: Mismatch with germline at one junction end may stem from a read error. This rearrangement joins TRBV10-3 to TRBJ1-6; 10 nucleotides align to TRBD1. Germline CDR1 and CDR2: ENHRY and SYGVKD. There are 16 residues in the CDR3. The CDR3 here is CASTNGQGAYNSPLHF. The CDR3, as DNA: TGCGCCAGCACCAATGGACAGGGGGCCTATAATTCACCCCTCCACTTT.

This clonotype is termed medium-sized. The chain employs TRBV5-5 and TRBJ2-7; 7 bases are a match to TRBD2. This CDR3 spans 15 amino acids. CDR1 and CDR2 from the germline V gene are SGHKS and YYEKEE (reference sequence). The junction had 9 bases not matched to a gene; V was cut back by 5 bases and J by 1 base. Here the CDR3 reads CASRPLADMSYEQYV. CDR3 nucleotide sequence: TGTGCCAGCAGACCGCTAGCGGACATGTCCTACGAGCAGTACGTC.

This clonotype was found many times. The chain combines TRBV29-1 with TRBJ2-4; possible D gene TRBD2, 5 bases. V shed 2 bases and J shed 14 bases, with 13 bases lying between them. Germline V gives CDR1 SQVTM, CDR2 ANQGSEA. The CDR3 covers 11 residues. CDR3 in amino acids: CSVESFSAEYF. The CDR3 region has the DNA TGCAGCGTTGAAAGTTTTAGCGCTGAGTACTTC.

This rearrangement joins TRBV6-6 to TRBJ1-5, with D tentatively TRBD1 (5 bases). This CDR3 spans 14 amino acids. Germline loops: CDR1 MNHNY, CDR2 SVGAGI (reference sequence). V was shortened by 6 bases and J by 1 base, with 10 bases between the two germline ends. This chain's CDR3 is CASSWGGSNQPQHF. The CDR3, as DNA: TGTGCCAGCAGCTGGGGGGGGAGCAATCAGCCCCAGCATTTT.

This clonotype is categorized as medium-sized. The chain links TRBV6-5 to TRBJ2-3; tentatively, D is TRBD2 (6 bases). V lost 4 bases and J 4 bases, leaving 12 bases between the germline ends. The germline V gene encodes CDR1 MNHEY and CDR2 SVGAGI. CDR3 length equals 14 residues. The CDR3 DNA reads as TGTGCCAGCAGTTTCGGGACGGGGGCAGATACGCAGTATTTT. Amino acid sequence: CASSFGTGADTQYF.

This clonotype counts as medium-sized. This chain joins TRBV5-6 and TRBJ2-7; no clear D. Deletions cut 3 bases from V and 0 bases from J, with 10 bases between. CDR3 size: 14 residues. Germline CDR1 is SGHDT and CDR2 is YYEEEE. As DNA, the CDR3 is TGTGCCAGCAGCTCTAGATTGAGCTCCTACGAGCAGTACGTC. This gives the protein CASSSRLSSYEQYV.

By its share, this clonotype is medium-sized. The rearrangement joins TRBV29-1 to TRBJ2-1, with 9 bases matching TRBD2. The CDR3 spans 16 residues. Germline trimming cut 2 bases from V and 0 bases from J; bases unmatched to any gene: 5. CDR1 and CDR2 (germline): SQVTM, ANQGSEA. The CDR3 region is CSVEWRGGGSYNEQFF. CDR3 nucleotides: TGCAGCGTTGAATGGCGGGGGGGAGGCTCCTACAATGAGCAGTTCTTC.

The CDR3 nucleotides read TGTGCCAGCAGCTTAGTAGGGAACAATGAGCAGTTCTTC. It codes for CASSLVGNNEQFF. V is TRBV7-2 and J is TRBJ2-1; D is uncertain. The germline V gene encodes CDR1 SGHTA and CDR2 FQGNSA. V shed 1 base and J shed 5 bases, with 6 bases lying between them. CDR3 length equals 13 residues.

Judged by abundance, this clonotype is medium-sized. This chain joins TRBV10-3 and TRBJ2-2; D possibly corresponds to TRBD1 (5 bases). Per the germline V gene, CDR1 is ENHRY and CDR2 is SYGVKD. V was pared by 7 bases and J by 3 bases, with 9 bases between. The CDR3 length is 13 residues. The CDR3 DNA sequence: TGTGCCATCACGGACATCTACACCGGGGAGCTGTTTTTT. It specifies CAITDIYTGELFF.

V is TRBV5-6 and J is TRBJ2-2; 7 bases fit TRBD1. The CDR3 sequence is 14 residues long. Trimming at V came to 0 bases and at J to 6 bases, leaving 2 bases not matched to a gene. The germline V gene encodes CDR1 SGHDT and CDR2 YYEEEE. CDR3 DNA sequence: TGTGCCAGCAGCTTGGTGCAGGGGGCCGGGGAGCTGTTTTTT. Protein sequence: CASSLVQGAGELFF.

In its sample, this clonotype was seen a few times. J is TRBJ1-5 and V is TRBV14; D uncertain. Trimming shortened V by 5 bases and J by 6 bases, and 14 bases separated the two germline ends. This CDR3 region has 14 residues. CDR1 SGHDN and CDR2 FVKESK come from the germline V gene. The CDR3 sequence is CASSLKGFGQPQHF. The CDR3 DNA follows: TGTGCCAGCAGCTTAAAGGGTTTCGGTCAGCCCCAGCATTTT. Supplemented by reference TRBV14 and TRBJ1-5, the full variable domain reads EAGVTQFPSHSVIEKGQTVTLRCDPISGHDNLYWYRRVMGKEIKFLLHFVKESKQDESGMPNNRFLAERTGGTYSTLKVQPAELEDSGVYFCASSLKGFGQPQHFGDGTRLSIL.

This clonotype is medium-sized (0.01 to 0.1%) by share. The CDR3 DNA sequence: TGTGCCAGCAGCTTGGCACTAGCGGGTACCGGGGAGCTGTTTTTT. Amino acids: CASSLALAGTGELFF. The chain is built from TRBV5-6 and TRBJ2-2; 9 bases fit TRBD2. In germline, CDR1 is SGHDT, CDR2 YYEEEE. J was trimmed by 5 bases and V by 0 bases; bases with no gene match: 2. The CDR3 covers 15 residues.

This chain joins TRBV12-3 or TRBV12-4 and TRBJ1-1; 7 bases agree with TRBD1. The CDR3 contains 15 residues. Trimming removed 4 bases from V and 3 bases from J; junction bases left unmatched: 8. The CDR3 here is CASSSRTGMDTEAFF. The CDR3 nucleotides are TGTGCCAGCAGTTCTCGGACAGGAATGGACACTGAAGCTTTCTTT.

By sample fraction, this clonotype is medium-sized. The V gene is TRBV12-3 or TRBV12-4, the J gene TRBJ2-1, with TRBD1 identical over 10 bases. J was trimmed by 4 bases and V by 5 bases; bases with no gene match: 8. There are 16 residues in the CDR3. In DNA form, the CDR3 reads TGTGCCAGCAGTATGAAGGGACAGGGGATTTACAATGAGCAGTTCTTC. It encodes CASSMKGQGIYNEQFF.